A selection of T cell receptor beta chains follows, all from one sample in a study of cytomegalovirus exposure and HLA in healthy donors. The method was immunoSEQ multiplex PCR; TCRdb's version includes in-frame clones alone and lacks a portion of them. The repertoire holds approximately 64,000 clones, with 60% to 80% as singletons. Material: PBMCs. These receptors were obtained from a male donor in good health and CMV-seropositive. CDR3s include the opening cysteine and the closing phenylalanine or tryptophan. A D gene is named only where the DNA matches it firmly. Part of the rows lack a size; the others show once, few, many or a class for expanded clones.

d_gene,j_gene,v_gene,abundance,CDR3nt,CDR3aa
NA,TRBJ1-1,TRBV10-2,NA,TGCGCCACCGAGTCCAGGGGCAGAACTGAAGCTTTCTTT,CATESRGRTEAFF
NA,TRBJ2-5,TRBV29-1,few,TGCAGCGTTGAACCCAGGGTTAAAGAGACCCAGTACTTC,CSVEPRVKETQYF
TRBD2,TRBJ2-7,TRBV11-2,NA,TGTGCCAGCAGACTAGCGGGGGGCAACGAGCAGTACTTC,CASRLAGGNEQYF
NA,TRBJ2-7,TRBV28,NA,TGTGCCAGCAGTTTATCATCGGCAGGGGCTCACGAGCAGTACTTC,CASSLSSAGAHEQYF
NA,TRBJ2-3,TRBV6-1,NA,TGTGCCAGCAGTGAGTCCTACCCTAGCACAGATACGCAGTATTTT,CASSESYPSTDTQYF
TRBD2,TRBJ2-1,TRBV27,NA,TGTGCCAGCACTCCCTCCGGTCTAGCGGGGTACAATGAGCAGTTCTTC,CASTPSGLAGYNEQFF
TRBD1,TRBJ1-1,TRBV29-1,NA,TGCAGCGGGAACAGGGGTTTACGGACTGAAGCTTTCTTT,CSGNRGLRTEAFF
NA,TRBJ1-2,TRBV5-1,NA,TGCGCCAGCAGCGAAGACAGTGGCTACACCTTC,CASSEDSGYTF
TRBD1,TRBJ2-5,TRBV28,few,TGTGCCAGCAGTGACAGGGGGATTAGGGAGACCCAGTACTTC,CASSDRGIRETQYF
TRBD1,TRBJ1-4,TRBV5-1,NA,TGCGCCAGCAGCCACGACAGGGGGAGTGAAAAACTGTTTTTT,CASSHDRGSEKLFF
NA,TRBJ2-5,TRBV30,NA,TGTGCCTGGAAGGAGGAGACCCAGTACTTC,CAWKEETQYF
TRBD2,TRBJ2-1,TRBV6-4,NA,TGTGCCAGCAGTGACCAGCGGGGGGAGGGGAATGAGCAGTTCTTC,CASSDQRGEGNEQFF
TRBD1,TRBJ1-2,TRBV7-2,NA,TGTGCCAGCAGCTTAGGGGGACAGGGAACGGAGCGTGGCTACACCTTC,CASSLGGQGTERGYTF
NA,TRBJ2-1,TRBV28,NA,TGTGCCAGCAGTTCTTCCGGGGTGTACAATGAGCAGTTCTTC,CASSSSGVYNEQFF
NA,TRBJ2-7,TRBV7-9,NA,TGTGCCAGCAGCGCTCAGGGGTTAGCTACCTACGAGCAGTACTTC,CASSAQGLATYEQYF
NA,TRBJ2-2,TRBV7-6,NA,TGTGCCAGCAGCTCCCGGGGGGCTCACGCGAACACCGGGGAGCTGTTTTTT,CASSSRGAHANTGELFF
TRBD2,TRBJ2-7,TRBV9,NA,TGTGCCAGCAGCGCACGGGGGGACTCCTACGAGCAGTACTTC,CASSARGDSYEQYF
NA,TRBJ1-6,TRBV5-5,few,TGTGCCAGCAGCTTTTCCCCCTCGGGTAGCTCACCCCTCCACTTT,CASSFSPSGSSPLHF
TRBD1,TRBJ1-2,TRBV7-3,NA,TGTGCCAGCAGCCCGCGACAGGGAGTCTATGGCTACACCTTC,CASSPRQGVYGYTF
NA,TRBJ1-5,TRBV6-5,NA,TGTGCCAGCAGTTACTCGAGAATGAATCAGCCCCAGCATTTT,CASSYSRMNQPQHF
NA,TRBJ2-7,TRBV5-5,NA,TGTGCCAGCAGCTTGGAGGGGACTGGGATCTACGAGCAGTACTTC,CASSLEGTGIYEQYF
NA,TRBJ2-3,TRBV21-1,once,TGTGCCAGCAGCAGAGATACTACTTCTAGCACAGATACGCAGTATTTT,CASSRDTTSSTDTQYF
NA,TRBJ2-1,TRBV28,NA,TGTGCCAGCAGTTCAGGGGACTCCTACAATGAGCAGTTCTTC,CASSSGDSYNEQFF
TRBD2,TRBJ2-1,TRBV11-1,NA,TGTGCCAGCAGCTGGACTAGCGGGGGGGGCTACAATGAGCAGTTCTTC,CASSWTSGGGYNEQFF
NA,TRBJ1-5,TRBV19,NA,TGTGCCAGTAGTCCACAGGCGCATAGCAATCAGCCCCAGCATTTT,CASSPQAHSNQPQHF
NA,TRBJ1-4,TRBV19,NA,TGTGCCAGTAGTATTCGGGTCTCAACTAATGAAAAACTGTTTTTT,CASSIRVSTNEKLFF
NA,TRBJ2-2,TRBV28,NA,TGTGCCACCACACCGGGACACATAACGTCCGGGGAGCTGTTTTTT,CATTPGHITSGELFF
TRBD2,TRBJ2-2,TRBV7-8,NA,TGTGCCAGCAGCTTAGCCGACAGCGGGGGGGTTGGCGGGGAGCTGTTTTTT,CASSLADSGGVGGELFF
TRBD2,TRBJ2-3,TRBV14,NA,TGTGCCAGCAGCCCCCTCACTAGCGGGGGGCCAGATACGCAGTATTTT,CASSPLTSGGPDTQYF
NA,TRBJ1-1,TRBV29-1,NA,TGCAACGTTGGGGCAGGGGATATGGGCACTGAAGCTTTCTTT,CNVGAGDMGTEAFF
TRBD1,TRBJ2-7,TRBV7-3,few,TGTGCCAGCAGCTTAGGGCAGGGGGCTTACGAGCAGTACTTC,CASSLGQGAYEQYF
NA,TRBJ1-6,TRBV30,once,TGTGCCTCCAGCGGTTACTATAATTCACCCCTCCACTTT,CASSGYYNSPLHF